This TCR beta chain is drawn from a study of blood T cell repertoires in COVID-19. Generated by immunoSEQ multiplex PCR, the TCRdb table keeps only in-frame clones and is missing some. The sample holds approximately 65,000 clones, about 74% seen once. Source material: peripheral blood. The sequence came from a human donor in a cohort sampled during active COVID-19.

Written as DNA, the CDR3 is TGTGCCAGCTCACCCCTAACAGGGCCCGGGGCCAACGTCCTGACTTTC. This sequence encodes CASSPLTGPGANVLTF. The V gene is TRBV18, the J gene TRBJ2-6, with a weak D call TRBD1 (6 bases). CDR1 KGHSH and CDR2 LQKENI come from the germline V gene. The CDR3 has 16 residues. The ends were cut back, 3 bases at V and 4 bases at J, with 13 bases in the middle.